This TCR beta chain appears in the sequencing data of a study of T cells after yellow fever vaccination. Study-level background: It was SMART-Seq v4 Ultra Low Input that prepared the fractions with low cell numbers.

TCRdb used MiXCR to reprocess the 5' RACE reads, holding one entry per CDR3 protein. The sample has about 510,000 distinct CDR3 sequences, 21% seen once. A few counts support this clonotype. Its antigen remains unknown. General observations from the study: Weaker, the secondary response had a peak occurring faster, on day 5 versus 15. Abundant bulk-population clonotypes could contaminate the FACS-sorted repertoires. Clonotype sharing between CD4 and CD8 compartments was small.

The CDR3 totals 14 residues. CDR1 is LGHDT, CDR2 YNNKEL, per germline (reference sequence). V lost 2 bases, J lost 0 bases, and 4 bases lay in between. This specimen consisted of PBMCs, obtained 20 to 25 days after the first yellow fever vaccination. This rearrangement joins TRBV3-1 to TRBJ2-2; no clear D gene. The receptor was derived from a man younger than 30 who received the YFV17D yellow fever vaccine. CDR3 DNA: TGTGCCAGCAGCCAACCATCGAACACCGGGGAGCTGTTTTTT. Protein: CASSQPSNTGELFF.